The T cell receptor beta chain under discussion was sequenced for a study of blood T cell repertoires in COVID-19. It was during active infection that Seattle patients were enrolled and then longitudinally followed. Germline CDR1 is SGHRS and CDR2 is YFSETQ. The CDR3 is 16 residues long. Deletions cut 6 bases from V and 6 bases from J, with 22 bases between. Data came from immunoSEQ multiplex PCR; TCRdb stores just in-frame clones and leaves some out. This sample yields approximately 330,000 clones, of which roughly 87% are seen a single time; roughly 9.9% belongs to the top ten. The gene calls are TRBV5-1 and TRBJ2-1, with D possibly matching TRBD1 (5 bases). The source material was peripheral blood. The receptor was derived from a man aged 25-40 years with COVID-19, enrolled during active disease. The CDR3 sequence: CASNLRGAVHSNEQFF. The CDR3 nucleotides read TGCGCCAGCAACCTACGTGGGGCGGTACATAGCAATGAGCAGTTCTTC. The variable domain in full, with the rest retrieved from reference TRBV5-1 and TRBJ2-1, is KAGVTQTPRYLIKTRGQQVTLSCSPISGHRSVSWYQQTPGQGLQFLFEYFSETQRNKGNFPGRFSGRQFSNSRSEMNVSTLELGDSALYLCASNLRGAVHSNEQFFGPGTRLTVL.